The clone carrying this T cell receptor beta chain was detected only a few times. What it binds is unknown. This record comes from a study of identical twins. Whole-study findings and limits: Part of the zero-insertion signal could reflect confounding by invariant MAIT and iNKT cells.

Template switching added a universal primer binding site, and final cDNA carried unique molecular identifiers. TCRdb fed the 5' RACE reads into MiXCR, producing one record per CDR3 protein. The sample carries about 290,000 distinct CDR3 sequences, over 8.5% recorded once. Germline V gene lookup returns CDR1 MNHEY and CDR2 SMNVEV (reference sequence). This CDR3 has 15 amino acids. J gave up 2 bases and V 6 bases, and 8 bases lay outside the gene matches. In addition, the sample was reused for a study of yellow fever vaccine responses in identical twins.

The chain has TRBV27 and TRBJ2-3, with 7 bases that match TRBD2. Sequencing input: CD8+ T cells sorted from blood. The receptor was derived from a woman between 18 and 29 years old in good health. CDR3 bases: TGTGCCAGCAGCAGAGCGGGAAAGATCACAGATACGCAGTATTTT. It yields the protein CASSRAGKITDTQYF.